The 10 T cell receptor beta chains listed next were all sequenced from one sample in a study of shared clonotypes between healthy human individuals. Assay used: immunoSEQ multiplex PCR; TCRdb lists only in-frame clones, some missing. The sample shows approximately 2.5 million clones, 93% of them seen only once. The sequenced material came from naive CD4+ T cells from PBMCs. The subset: CD45RA+ positively selected. The receptors derive from a man aged 18 to 29 in good health. Some clones in this sample may be carry-over from other donors' samples.

The chain couples TRBV2 to TRBJ2-7; 9 bases fit TRBD1. Germline CDR1 reads SNHLY; CDR2 reads FYNNEI. With V trimmed by 8 bases and J by 4 bases, 6 bases remained unmatched. The CDR3 has 13 residues. Here the CDR3 DNA reads TGTGCCAGCGGCCGGGACAGGGTATACGAGCAGTACTTC. It translates to CASGRDRVYEQYF.

V gene TRBV30 combines with J gene TRBJ1-3; the D gene is possibly TRBD1 (5 bases). The V end was cut by 7 bases, the J end by 8 bases, with 18 bases between. Germline CDR1 reads GTSNPN; CDR2 reads SVGIG (reference sequence). The CDR3 covers 13 residues. The CDR3 loop is CASKGRGMDTIYF. CDR3 coding DNA: TGTGCCTCCAAGGGAAGGGGTATGGACACCATATATTTT.

This clone is a singleton in its sample. This same CDR3 is encoded by further DNA sequences in the sample. The rearrangement joins TRBV18 to TRBJ2-2, with TRBD1 as a possible D gene (5 bases). Germline CDR1 and CDR2: KGHSH and LQKENI. V lost 1 base and J lost 0, with 6 bases in between. This CDR3 has 15 residues. CDR3 in DNA: TGTGCCAGCTCACCACTGACAGCGAACACCGGGGAGCTGTTTTTT. This sequence encodes CASSPLTANTGELFF.

The chain recombines TRBV27 with TRBJ2-7; TRBD1 is a possible D gene (6 bases). Germline V gene lookup returns CDR1 MNHEY and CDR2 SMNVEV (reference sequence). V was trimmed by 2 bases and J by 2 bases, leaving 10 bases between them. The CDR3 is 14 residues long. The CDR3 reads CASSLGGGAYEQYF. CDR3 bases: TGTGCCAGCAGTTTAGGTGGGGGCGCCTACGAGCAGTACTTC.

The J gene is TRBJ1-3, the V gene TRBV5-6; tentatively, D is TRBD1 (5 bases). Trimming left V 0 bases short and J 0 bases short, with 10 bases between. Germline V gives CDR1 SGHDT, CDR2 YYEEEE. The CDR3 has 16 residues. As DNA, the CDR3 is TGTGCCAGCAGCTTGGCGGGGACCCTCTCTGGAAACACCATATATTTT. Protein product: CASSLAGTLSGNTIYF.

The chain has TRBV7-9 and TRBJ2-1, with a possible D match to TRBD2 (7 bases). The CDR3 is 15 residues long. CDR1 and CDR2 from the germline V gene are SEHNR and FQNEAQ (reference sequence). Between the trimmed V and J ends, which lost 4 bases and 7 bases, there was a span of 17 bases. This CDR3 reads CASSSQGGARNEQFF. The CDR3 nucleotides are TGTGCCAGCAGCTCCCAAGGGGGGGCGCGGAATGAGCAGTTCTTC.

This chain joins TRBV7-9 and TRBJ2-5; no clear D. The CDR3 runs 13 residues. Trimming pared 4 bases from V and 5 bases from J, leaving 11 bases between. Germline V lookup: CDR1 SEHNR, CDR2 FQNEAQ (reference sequence). CDR3 DNA: TGTGCCAGCAGCTATTTGACGGTCGAGACCCAGTACTTC. Amino acids: CASSYLTVETQYF.

For this clone: Other nucleotide sequences from this sample produce the same CDR3. The CDR3 is CASSVGTNTGELFF. CDR3 nucleotides: TGTGCCAGCAGCGTAGGGACGAACACCGGGGAGCTGTTTTTT. V and J are TRBV9 and TRBJ2-2; D unresolved. The CDR3 has 14 amino acids. Germline V gene lookup returns CDR1 SGDLS and CDR2 YYNGEE. Deletions cut 0 bases from V and 0 bases from J, with 3 bases between.

The gene calls are TRBV5-1 and TRBJ2-7; D is unclear. Germline CDR1 and CDR2: SGHRS and YFSETQ. The CDR3 is made up of 14 amino acids. V lost 1 base and J lost 0, with 8 bases in between. The CDR3 region has the DNA TGCGCCAGCAGCTTGTCTGGAATCTCCTACGAGCAGTACTTC. Amino acid sequence: CASSLSGISYEQYF. Variable domain in full (rest from reference TRBV5-1 and TRBJ2-7): KAGVTQTPRYLIKTRGQQVTLSCSPISGHRSVSWYQQTPGQGLQFLFEYFSETQRNKGNFPGRFSGRQFSNSRSEMNVSTLELGDSALYLCASSLSGISYEQYFGPGTRLTVT.

The rearrangement joins TRBV28 to TRBJ1-2, with TRBD1 as a possible D gene (5 bases). Germline CDR1 and CDR2: MDHEN and SYDVKM. V lost 6 bases, J lost 3 bases, and 17 bases lay in between. CDR3 length equals 15 residues. Here the CDR3 DNA reads TGTGCCAGCAGCGCCGGGACGGCCCAGTACTATGGCTACACCTTC. It is translated as CASSAGTAQYYGYTF.